This T cell receptor (beta chain) was profiled in a study of OX40 agonist ivuxolimab in advanced cancers. The germline gives CDR1 KGHSH, CDR2 LQKENI. Trimming cost V 5 bases and J 4 bases; bases outside gene matches: 3. The CDR3 loop spans 13 amino acids. Assay used: immunoSEQ multiplex PCR; TCRdb lists only in-frame clones, some missing. The sample has roughly 58,000 clones, around 85% seen once. The material sequenced was CD4+ or CD8+ T cells sorted from blood, taken in a trial of the OX40 agonist ivuxolimab. This chain connects TRBV18 to TRBJ1-2; TRBD1 agrees at 8 bases. The source is an adult with an advanced solid tumor such as melanoma, head and neck, liver or kidney cancer. This chain's CDR3 is CASSAGQVYGYTF. CDR3 sequence (DNA): TGTGCCAGCTCAGCGGGACAGGTCTATGGCTACACCTTC.